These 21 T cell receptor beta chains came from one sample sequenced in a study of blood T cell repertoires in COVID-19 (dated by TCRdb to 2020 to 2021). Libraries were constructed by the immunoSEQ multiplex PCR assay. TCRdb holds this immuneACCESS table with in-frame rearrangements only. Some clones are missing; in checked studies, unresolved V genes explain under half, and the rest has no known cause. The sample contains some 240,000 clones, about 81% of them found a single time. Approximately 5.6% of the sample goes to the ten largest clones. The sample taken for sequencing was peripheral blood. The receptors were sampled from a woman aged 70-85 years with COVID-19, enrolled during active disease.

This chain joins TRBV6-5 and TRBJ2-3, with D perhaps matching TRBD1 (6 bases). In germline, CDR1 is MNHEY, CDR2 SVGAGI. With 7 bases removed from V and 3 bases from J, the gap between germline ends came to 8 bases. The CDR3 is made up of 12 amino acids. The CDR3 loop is CASNQGTDTQYF. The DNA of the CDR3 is TGTGCCAGCAATCAGGGGACAGATACGCAGTATTTT.

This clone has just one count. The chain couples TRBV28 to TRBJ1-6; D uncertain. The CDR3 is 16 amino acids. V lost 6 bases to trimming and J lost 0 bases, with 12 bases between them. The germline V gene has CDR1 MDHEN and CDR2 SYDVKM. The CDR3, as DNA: TGTGCCAGCAGCAGGAGGCTCAGCTCCTATAATTCACCCCTCCACTTT. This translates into CASSRRLSSYNSPLHF.

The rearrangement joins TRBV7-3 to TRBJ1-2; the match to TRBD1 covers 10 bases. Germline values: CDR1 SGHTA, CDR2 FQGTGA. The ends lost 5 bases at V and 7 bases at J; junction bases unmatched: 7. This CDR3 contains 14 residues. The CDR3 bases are TGTGCCAGCAGCGCCGGGACAGGGGTTAGTGGCTACACCTTC. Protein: CASSAGTGVSGYTF.

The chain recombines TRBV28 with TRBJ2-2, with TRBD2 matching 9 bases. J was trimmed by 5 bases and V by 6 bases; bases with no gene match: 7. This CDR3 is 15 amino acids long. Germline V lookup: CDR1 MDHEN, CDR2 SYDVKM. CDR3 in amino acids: CASRREGLGTGELFF. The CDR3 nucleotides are TGTGCCAGCAGGCGGGAGGGCCTAGGAACCGGGGAGCTGTTTTTT.

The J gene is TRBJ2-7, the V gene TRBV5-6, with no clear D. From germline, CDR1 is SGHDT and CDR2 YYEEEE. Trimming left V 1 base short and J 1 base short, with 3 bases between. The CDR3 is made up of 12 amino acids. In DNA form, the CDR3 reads TGTGCCAGCAGCTTGCGTTCCTACGAGCAGTACTTC. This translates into CASSLRSYEQYF.

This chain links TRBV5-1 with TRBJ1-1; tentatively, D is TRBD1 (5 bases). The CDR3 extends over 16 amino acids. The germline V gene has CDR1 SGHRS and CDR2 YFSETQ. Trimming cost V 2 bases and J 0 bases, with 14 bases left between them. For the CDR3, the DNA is TGCGCCAGCAGCTTCCAGGGAGGCGCGCTGAACACTGAAGCTTTCTTT. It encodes CASSFQGGALNTEAFF.

The CDR3 sequence: CASSFGQPNTEAFF. The DNA of the CDR3 is TGTGCCAGTAGTTTTGGGCAGCCCAACACTGAAGCTTTCTTT. The chain couples TRBV19 to TRBJ1-1; no definite D call. Between the trimmed V and J ends, which lost 5 bases and 2 bases, there was a span of 12 bases. There are 14 residues in the CDR3. CDR1 and CDR2 from the germline V gene are LNHDA and SQIVND (reference sequence).

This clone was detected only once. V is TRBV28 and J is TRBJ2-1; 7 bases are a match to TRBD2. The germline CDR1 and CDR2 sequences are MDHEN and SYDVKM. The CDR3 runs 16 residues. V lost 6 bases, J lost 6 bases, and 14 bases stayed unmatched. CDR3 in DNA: TGTGCCAGCAGCCCCACAATGGCTAGCGGCTTCAATGAGCAGTTCTTC. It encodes CASSPTMASGFNEQFF.

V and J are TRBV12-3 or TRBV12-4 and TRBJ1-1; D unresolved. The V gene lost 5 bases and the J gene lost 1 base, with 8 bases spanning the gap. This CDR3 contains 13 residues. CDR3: CASSVEANTEAFF. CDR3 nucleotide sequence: TGTGCCAGCAGTGTGGAGGCGAACACTGAAGCTTTCTTT.

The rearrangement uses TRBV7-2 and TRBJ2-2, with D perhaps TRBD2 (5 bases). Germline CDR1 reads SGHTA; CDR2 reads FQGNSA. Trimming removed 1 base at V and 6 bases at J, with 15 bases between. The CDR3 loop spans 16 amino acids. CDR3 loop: CASSLVGGGVAGELFF. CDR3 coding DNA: TGTGCCAGCAGCTTAGTTGGCGGAGGCGTCGCCGGGGAGCTGTTTTTT.

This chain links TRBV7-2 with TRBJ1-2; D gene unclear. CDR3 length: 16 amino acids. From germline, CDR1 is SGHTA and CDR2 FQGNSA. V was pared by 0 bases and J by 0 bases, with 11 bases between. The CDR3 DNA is TGTGCCAGCAGCTTAGCGACGGGAATCTCTAACTATGGCTACACCTTC. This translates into CASSLATGISNYGYTF. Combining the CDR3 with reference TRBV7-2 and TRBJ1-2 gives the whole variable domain GAGVSQSPSNKVTEKGKDVELRCDPISGHTALYWYRQSLGQGLEFLIYFQGNSAPDKSGLPSDRFSAERTGGSVSTLTIQRTQQEDSAVYLCASSLATGISNYGYTFGSGTRLTVV.

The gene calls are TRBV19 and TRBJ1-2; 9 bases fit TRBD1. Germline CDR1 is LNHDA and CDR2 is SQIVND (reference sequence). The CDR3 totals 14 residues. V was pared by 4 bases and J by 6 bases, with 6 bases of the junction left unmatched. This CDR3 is CASSNPGQGNGYTF. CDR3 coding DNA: TGTGCCAGTAGTAACCCGGGACAGGGCAATGGCTACACCTTC.

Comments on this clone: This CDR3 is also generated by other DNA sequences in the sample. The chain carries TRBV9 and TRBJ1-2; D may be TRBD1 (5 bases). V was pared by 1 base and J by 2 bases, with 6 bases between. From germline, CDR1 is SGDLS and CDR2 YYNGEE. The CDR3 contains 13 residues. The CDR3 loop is CASSVTGNYGYTF. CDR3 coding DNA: TGTGCCAGCAGCGTAACAGGCAACTATGGCTACACCTTC. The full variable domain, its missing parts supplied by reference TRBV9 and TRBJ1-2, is DSGVTQTPKHLITATGQRVTLRCSPRSGDLSVYWYQQSLDQGLQFLIQYYNGEERAKGNILERFSAQQFPDLHSELNLSSLELGDSALYFCASSVTGNYGYTFGSGTRLTVV.

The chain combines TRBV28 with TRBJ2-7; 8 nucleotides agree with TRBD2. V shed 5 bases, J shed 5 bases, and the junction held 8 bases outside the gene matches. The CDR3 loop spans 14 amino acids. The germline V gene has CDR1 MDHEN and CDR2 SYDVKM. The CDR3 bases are TGTGCCAGCAGTCAGAGGGCGGGAGGTAACGAGCAGTACTTC. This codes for CASSQRAGGNEQYF.

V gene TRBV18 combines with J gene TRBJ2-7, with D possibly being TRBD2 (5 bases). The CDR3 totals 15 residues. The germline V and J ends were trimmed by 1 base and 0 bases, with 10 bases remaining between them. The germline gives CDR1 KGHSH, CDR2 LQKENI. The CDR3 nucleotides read TGTGCCAGCTCACCACAGAGGGTCAGCTCCTACGAGCAGTACTTC. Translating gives CASSPQRVSSYEQYF.

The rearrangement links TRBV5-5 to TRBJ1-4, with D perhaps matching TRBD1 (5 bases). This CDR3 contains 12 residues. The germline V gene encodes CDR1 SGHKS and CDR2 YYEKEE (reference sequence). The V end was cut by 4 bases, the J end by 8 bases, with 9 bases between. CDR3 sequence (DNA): TGTGCCAGCAGCCCAGGGAGGGAAAAACTGTTTTTT. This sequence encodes CASSPGREKLFF.

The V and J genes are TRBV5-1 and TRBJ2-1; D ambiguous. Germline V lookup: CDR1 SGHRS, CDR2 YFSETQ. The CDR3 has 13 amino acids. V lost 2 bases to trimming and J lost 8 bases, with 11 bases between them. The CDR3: CASSFIPGDEQFF. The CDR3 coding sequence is TGCGCCAGCAGCTTCATCCCAGGCGATGAGCAGTTCTTC.

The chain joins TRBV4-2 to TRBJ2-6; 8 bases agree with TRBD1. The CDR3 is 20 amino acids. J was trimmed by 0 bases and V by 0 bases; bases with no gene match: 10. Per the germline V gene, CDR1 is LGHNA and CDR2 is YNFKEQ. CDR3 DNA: TGTGCCAGCAGCCAAGATTCGCTGGGACAGGCGGTCTCTGGGGCCAACGTCCTGACTTTC. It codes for CASSQDSLGQAVSGANVLTF.

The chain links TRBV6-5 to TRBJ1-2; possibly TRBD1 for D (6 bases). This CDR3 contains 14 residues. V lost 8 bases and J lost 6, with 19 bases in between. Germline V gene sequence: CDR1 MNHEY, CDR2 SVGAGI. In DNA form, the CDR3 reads TGTGCCAGCGGGGAGAAATTCGGGGGGCATGGCTACACCTTC. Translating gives CASGEKFGGHGYTF.

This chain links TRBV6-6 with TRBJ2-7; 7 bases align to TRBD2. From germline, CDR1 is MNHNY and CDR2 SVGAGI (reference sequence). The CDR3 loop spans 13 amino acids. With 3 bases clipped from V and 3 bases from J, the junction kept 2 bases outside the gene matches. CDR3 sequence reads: CASSYPGGYEQYF. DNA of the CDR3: TGTGCCAGCAGTTATCCGGGGGGCTACGAGCAGTACTTC.

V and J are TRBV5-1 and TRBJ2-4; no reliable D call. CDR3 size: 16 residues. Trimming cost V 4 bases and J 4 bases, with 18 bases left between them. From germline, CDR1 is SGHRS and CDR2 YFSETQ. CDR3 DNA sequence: TGCGCCAGCAGCCTGCTCCCCCTGAATACAAAAAACATTCAGTACTTC. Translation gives CASSLLPLNTKNIQYF. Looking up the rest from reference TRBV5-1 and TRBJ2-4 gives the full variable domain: KAGVTQTPRYLIKTRGQQVTLSCSPISGHRSVSWYQQTPGQGLQFLFEYFSETQRNKGNFPGRFSGRQFSNSRSEMNVSTLELGDSALYLCASSLLPLNTKNIQYFGAGTRLSVL.